These T cell receptor beta chains were read from a single sample in a study of cytomegalovirus exposure and HLA in healthy donors. Libraries were prepared by immunoSEQ multiplex PCR; TCRdb keeps only in-frame clonotypes and omits some of them. Altogether a few hundred thousand clones are present, roughly 79% being singletons, with the ten largest covering about 0.6%. The sample consisted of PBMCs. Every receptor here comes from a woman in her thirties or forties in good health and CMV-seronegative. Each CDR3 is given with its conserved first and last residue. The D gene is left open where the match is weak. The size of a clone is reported for some rows only, either as once, few or many, or as a class for expanded clones.

>.|TRBJ2-1|TRBD2|TRBV9
TGTGCCAGCAGCCCTAGCGGGGGGGCTCGCCATAACAATGAGCAGTTCTTC
CASSPSGGARHNNEQFF
>.|TRBJ1-3|TRBD1|TRBV7-9
TGTGCCAGCAGCTCCCCAGGGGGACCTGGAAACACCATATATTTT
CASSSPGGPGNTIYF
>.|TRBJ1-4|.|TRBV4-1
TGCGCCAGCAGCCGGGGACTCGGTGTTGAAAAACTGTTTTTT
CASSRGLGVEKLFF
>few|TRBJ1-2|.|TRBV7-8
TGTGCCAGCAGCTTAGCAGCTGCGGACTATGGCTACACCTTC
CASSLAAADYGYTF
>.|TRBJ2-7|TRBD1|TRBV7-2
TGTGCCAGCAGCTCCACCAGGGGGACGGTCTACGAGCAGTACTTC
CASSSTRGTVYEQYF
>.|TRBJ2-5|.|TRBV5-4
TGTGCCAGCAGCTTGCAATACCAAGAGACCCAGTACTTC
CASSLQYQETQYF
>.|TRBJ2-2|TRBD2|TRBV7-7
TGTGCTAGCAGCTCAGCGGCAGCGGGGCCCCTTGGGGAGCTGTTTTTT
CASSSAAAGPLGELFF
>.|TRBJ1-5|TRBD1|TRBV6-5
TGTGCCAGCCACTGGCAGGGGGGTCAGCCCCAGCATTTT
CASHWQGGQPQHF
>.|TRBJ2-1|.|TRBV7-8
TGTGCCAGCAGCCCCCGACAGGGAGGTGAGCAGTTCTTC
CASSPRQGGEQFF
>few|TRBJ2-6|.|TRBV7-9
TGTGCCAGCAGCTTTCAAGGGGCTGGGGCCAACGTCCTGACTTTC
CASSFQGAGANVLTF
>.|TRBJ1-2|.|TRBV6-1
TGTGCCAGCAGTGAAGTACAGGGTTCCTATGGCTACACCTTC
CASSEVQGSYGYTF
>once|TRBJ2-7|.|TRBV7-2
TGTGCCAGCAGCTTAGGGCGGGATAAGCAGTACTTC
CASSLGRDKQYF
>.|TRBJ2-1|.|TRBV29-1
TGCAGCGTTCACCATGAGTACAATGAGCAGTTCTTC
CSVHHEYNEQFF
>.|TRBJ2-3|TRBD2|TRBV29-1
TGCAGCGTTTTGACTAGCGGGGGGCGGAATACGCAGTATTTT
CSVLTSGGRNTQYF
>.|TRBJ2-5|.|TRBV19
TGTGCCAGTAGTACAGGGGCGCAAGAGACCCAGTACTTC
CASSTGAQETQYF
>.|TRBJ2-7|TRBD1|TRBV30
TGTGCCTGGAGTCTCGGACAGGGACAAGGATGGTTTCATCATAGGCTCAAATACGAGCAGTACTTC
CAWSLGQGQGWFHHRLKYEQYF
>.|TRBJ2-3|.|TRBV30
TGTGCCTGGGGCGGGACCAGCACAGATACGCAGTATTTT
CAWGGTSTDTQYF
>.|TRBJ1-2|.|TRBV11-2
TGTGCCAGCAGCTTAGAGGGGGACTCGTTTTATGGCTACACCTTC
CASSLEGDSFYGYTF
>.|TRBJ2-7|TRBD2|TRBV18
TGTGCCAGCTCACCCCGCAGCGGGGGCGCACTGTACGAGCAGTACTTC
CASSPRSGGALYEQYF
>.|TRBJ1-6|TRBD1|TRBV28
TGTGCCAGCAGTTTAGGGACAGTGAATAATTCACCCCTCCACTTT
CASSLGTVNNSPLHF
>.|TRBJ1-4|.|TRBV9
TGTGCCAGCAGCGTAGGGCCGGGAAATGAAAAACTGTTTTTT
CASSVGPGNEKLFF
>.|TRBJ2-7|TRBD2|TRBV10-3
TGTGCCATCACCATGACTAGCGGGGGGCGGACGTCCCGTGGCGAGCAGTACTTC
CAITMTSGGRTSRGEQYF
>.|TRBJ2-7|.|TRBV27
TGTGCCAGCAGTTTGGCTGGAACCAACTACGAGCAGTACTTC
CASSLAGTNYEQYF
>.|TRBJ1-4|TRBD1|TRBV6-5
TGTGCCAGCAGTTTCCGACAGGGTCTGGGGATTGAAAAACTGTTTTTT
CASSFRQGLGIEKLFF
>.|TRBJ1-2|TRBD1|TRBV19
TGTGCCAGTAGTACAGAAGGAACAGGGGCCGTCTATGGCTACACCTTC
CASSTEGTGAVYGYTF
>.|TRBJ2-5|.|TRBV2
TGTGCCAGCAGTATACAAGAGACCCAGTACTTC
CASSIQETQYF
>.|TRBJ2-2|.|TRBV25-1
TGTGCCAGCAGTGAATGGGCCAGTGACCACGGGGAGCTGTTTTTT
CASSEWASDHGELFF
>.|TRBJ1-2|.|TRBV4-2
TGTGCCAGCAGCCAGACTGGAGGAGTTGGCTACACCTTC
CASSQTGGVGYTF
>.|TRBJ2-3|.|TRBV11-2
TGTGCCAGCAGCTTAGGCGCTCCCCACACAGATACGCAGTATTTT
CASSLGAPHTDTQYF